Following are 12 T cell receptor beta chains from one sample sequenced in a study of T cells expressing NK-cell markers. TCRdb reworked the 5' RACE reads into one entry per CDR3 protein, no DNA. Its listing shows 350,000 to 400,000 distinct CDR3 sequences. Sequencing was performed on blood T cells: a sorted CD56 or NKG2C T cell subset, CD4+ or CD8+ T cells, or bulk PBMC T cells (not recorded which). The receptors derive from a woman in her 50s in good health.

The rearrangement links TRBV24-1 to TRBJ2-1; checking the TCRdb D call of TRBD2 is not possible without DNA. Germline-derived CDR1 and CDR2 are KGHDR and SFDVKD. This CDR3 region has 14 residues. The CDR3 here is CATSDYTGGGEQFF.

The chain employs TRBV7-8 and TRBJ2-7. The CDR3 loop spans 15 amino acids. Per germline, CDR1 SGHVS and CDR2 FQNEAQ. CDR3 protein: CASSLSWSTGYEQYF.

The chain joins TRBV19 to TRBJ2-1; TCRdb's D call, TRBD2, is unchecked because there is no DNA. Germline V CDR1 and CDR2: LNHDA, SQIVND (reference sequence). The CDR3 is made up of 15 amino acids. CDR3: CASSRTSGTLGEQFF.

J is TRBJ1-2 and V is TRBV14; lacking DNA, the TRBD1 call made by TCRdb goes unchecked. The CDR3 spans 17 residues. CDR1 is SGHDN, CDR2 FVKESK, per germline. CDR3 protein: CASSQEGQFHLNYGYTF.

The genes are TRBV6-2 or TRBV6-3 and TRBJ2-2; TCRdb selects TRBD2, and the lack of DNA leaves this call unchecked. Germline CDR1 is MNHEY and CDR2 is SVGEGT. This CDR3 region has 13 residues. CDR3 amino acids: CASRISVTGELFF.

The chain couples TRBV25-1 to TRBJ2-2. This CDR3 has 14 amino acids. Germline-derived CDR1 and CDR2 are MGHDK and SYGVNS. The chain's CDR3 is CASSPRTGTGELFF.

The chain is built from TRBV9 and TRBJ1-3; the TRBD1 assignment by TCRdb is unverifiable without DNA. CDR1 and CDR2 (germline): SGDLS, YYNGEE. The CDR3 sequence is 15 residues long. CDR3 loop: CASSPSLSSGNTIYF. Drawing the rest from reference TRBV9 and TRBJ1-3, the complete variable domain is DSGVTQTPKHLITATGQRVTLRCSPRSGDLSVYWYQQSLDQGLQFLIQYYNGEERAKGNILERFSAQQFPDLHSELNLSSLELGDSALYFCASSPSLSSGNTIYFGEGSWLTVV.

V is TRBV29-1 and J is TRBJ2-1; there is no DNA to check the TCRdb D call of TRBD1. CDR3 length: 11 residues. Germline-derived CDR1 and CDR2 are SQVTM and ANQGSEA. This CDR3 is CSVEAGLEQFF.

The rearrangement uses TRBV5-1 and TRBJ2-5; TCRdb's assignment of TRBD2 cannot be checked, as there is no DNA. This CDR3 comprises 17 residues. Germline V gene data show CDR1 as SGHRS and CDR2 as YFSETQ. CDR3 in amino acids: CASSRFTILAGAETQYF.

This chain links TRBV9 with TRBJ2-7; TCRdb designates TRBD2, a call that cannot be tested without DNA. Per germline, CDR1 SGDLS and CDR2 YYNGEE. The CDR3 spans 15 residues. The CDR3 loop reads CASSPSTSNPYEQYF.

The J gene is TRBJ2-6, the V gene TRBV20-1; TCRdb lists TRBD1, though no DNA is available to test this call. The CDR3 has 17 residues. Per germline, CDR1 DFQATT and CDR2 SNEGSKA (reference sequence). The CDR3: CSARDLKGWAGANVLTF.

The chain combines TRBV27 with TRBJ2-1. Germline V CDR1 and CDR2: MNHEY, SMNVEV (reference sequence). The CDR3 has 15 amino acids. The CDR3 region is CASSFLGSVYNEQFF.